Each of the 20 T cell receptor beta chains below was sequenced from the same sample in a study of shared clonotypes between healthy human individuals. TCRdb keeps only in-frame clones here, not all; method: immunoSEQ multiplex PCR. The data contain approximately 1.5 million clones, less than 99% of them singletons. Sequenced material: naive CD4+ T cells sorted from blood. Subset specified: CD45RA+ positively selected. These receptors were taken from a man aged 25-40 years in good health.

Details on this clone: Within the sample, other DNA sequences also encode this same CDR3. The V gene is TRBV7-6, the J gene TRBJ2-7, with a possible D match to TRBD2 (5 bases). Germline V gene sequence: CDR1 SGHVS, CDR2 FNYEAQ. The CDR3 extends over 13 amino acids. V was pared by 2 bases and J by 2 bases, with 7 bases between. CDR3 protein: CASSLTGTYEQYF. The CDR3 DNA reads as TGTGCCAGCAGCTTAACGGGAACCTACGAGCAGTACTTC.

This clone has just one count. The chain uses TRBV5-1 and TRBJ1-1, with a possible D match to TRBD1 (5 bases). CDR3 size: 14 residues. Germline V lookup: CDR1 SGHRS, CDR2 YFSETQ. Trimming removed 2 bases at V and 5 bases at J, with 13 bases between. The CDR3 sequence is CASSLRRGQTEAFF. In nucleotides, the CDR3 is TGCGCCAGCAGCTTAAGGAGGGGCCAGACTGAAGCTTTCTTT.

As concerns this clone: Different DNA sequences within this sample yield the same CDR3. This chain connects TRBV9 to TRBJ2-1, with 8 bases that match TRBD2. The junction had 2 bases not matched to a gene; V was cut back by 1 base and J by 5 bases. Germline V CDR1 and CDR2: SGDLS, YYNGEE. The CDR3 has 14 amino acids. CDR3 nucleotides: TGTGCCAGCAGCGTAAGCGGGAGCCACAATGAGCAGTTCTTC. Encoded protein: CASSVSGSHNEQFF. The entire variable domain, with the rest obtained from reference TRBV9 and TRBJ2-1, is as follows: DSGVTQTPKHLITATGQRVTLRCSPRSGDLSVYWYQQSLDQGLQFLIQYYNGEERAKGNILERFSAQQFPDLHSELNLSSLELGDSALYFCASSVSGSHNEQFFGPGTRLTVL.

The chain uses TRBV9 and TRBJ1-1; D possibly corresponds to TRBD1 (5 bases). Germline lookup yields CDR1 SGDLS and CDR2 YYNGEE. Trimming cost V 0 bases and J 11 bases, with 14 bases left between them. The CDR3 has 13 residues. The CDR3 spells CASSVGLLGEAFF. The CDR3 nucleotides are TGTGCCAGCAGCGTAGGGCTTCTGGGGGAGGCTTTCTTT.

This sequence joins TRBV9 and TRBJ2-2; D uncertain. The CDR3 has 13 amino acids. Trimming pared 2 bases from V and 7 bases from J, leaving 9 bases between. Germline-derived CDR1 and CDR2 are SGDLS and YYNGEE. The CDR3 coding sequence is TGTGCCAGCAGCGTCCACCAAAACGGGGAGCTGTTTTTT. Its translation is CASSVHQNGELFF.

This clone has just one count. At the DNA level, this CDR3 is encoded by other sequences in the same sample as well. The rearrangement uses TRBV6-5 and TRBJ2-3, with TRBD1 identical over 11 bases. Germline values: CDR1 MNHEY, CDR2 SVGAGI. V lost 6 bases to trimming and J lost 2 bases; unmatched junction nucleotides: 4. CDR3 length equals 15 residues. The CDR3 DNA follows: TGTGCCAGCAGGCGGACAGGGGGCGACACAGATACGCAGTATTTT. It is translated as CASRRTGGDTDTQYF.

This clone was observed once. The CDR3 loop is CASRGTVNNNEQFF. CDR3 bases: TGTGCCAGCAGGGGGACAGTTAATAACAATGAGCAGTTCTTC. V usage is TRBV27 and J usage is TRBJ2-1, with 7 nucleotides matching TRBD1. Germline CDR1 and CDR2: MNHEY and SMNVEV (reference sequence). The CDR3 length is 14 residues. The V and J ends lost 6 bases and 5 bases, in that order; junction bases with no gene match: 7.

This chain links TRBV29-1 with TRBJ1-2; no clear D. The V and J ends lost 7 bases and 3 bases respectively, with 9 bases between them. CDR3 length equals 11 residues. Germline CDR1 is SQVTM and CDR2 is ANQGSEA. CDR3 bases: TGCAGCGCCGGGATGGACTATGGCTACACCTTC. Amino acids: CSAGMDYGYTF. Full variable domain (outside the CDR3, taken from reference TRBV29-1 and TRBJ1-2): SAVISQKPSRDICQRGTSLTIQCQVDSQVTMMFWYRQQPGQSLTLIATANQGSEATYESGFVIDKFPISRPNLTFSTLTVSNMSPEDSSIYLCSAGMDYGYTFGSGTRLTVV.

This rearrangement joins TRBV27 to TRBJ2-2; unclear D gene. The V gene lost 6 bases and the J gene lost 7 bases, with 15 bases spanning the gap. Germline V gives CDR1 MNHEY, CDR2 SMNVEV (reference sequence). The CDR3 sequence is 14 residues long. CDR3 protein: CASRATVEVGELFF. Written as DNA, the CDR3 is TGTGCCAGCAGAGCTACGGTTGAGGTCGGGGAGCTGTTTTTT.

About this clone itself: At the DNA level, this CDR3 is encoded by other sequences in the same sample as well. This sequence joins TRBV5-1 and TRBJ2-2, with 9 nucleotides matching TRBD1. The CDR3 runs 15 residues. Germline V gene sequence: CDR1 SGHRS, CDR2 YFSETQ. With V trimmed by 3 bases and J by 4 bases, 4 bases remained unmatched. CDR3 nucleotide sequence: TGCGCCAGCAGCTCACAGGGGGCCGGCACCGGGGAGCTGTTTTTT. This codes for CASSSQGAGTGELFF.

In nucleotides, the CDR3 is TGTGCCAGCTCACCACTGATGGAGGAAAAACTGTTTTTT. This sequence encodes CASSPLMEEKLFF. V usage is TRBV18 and J usage is TRBJ1-4; D unclear. The CDR3 extends over 13 amino acids. Germline loops: CDR1 KGHSH, CDR2 LQKENI. Trimming pared 1 base from V and 8 bases from J, leaving 8 bases between.

The chain recombines TRBV14 with TRBJ2-7; 7 bases line up with TRBD1. The V gene end was trimmed by 6 bases and the J gene end by 3 bases; junction bases not matched to a gene: 5. This CDR3 has 13 amino acids. The germline gives CDR1 SGHDN, CDR2 FVKESK. In DNA form, the CDR3 reads TGTGCCAGCAGTGAGGGACAGCTCTACGAGCAGTACTTC. Protein: CASSEGQLYEQYF.

The chain joins TRBV7-9 to TRBJ2-3; D call uncertain. In germline, CDR1 is SEHNR, CDR2 FQNEAQ (reference sequence). V was cut by 4 bases and J by 2 bases, with 16 bases left in between. This CDR3 comprises 16 residues. This CDR3 is CASSSWGGVDTDTQYF. Here the CDR3 DNA reads TGTGCCAGCAGCTCTTGGGGTGGGGTCGACACAGATACGCAGTATTTT.

A note on this clone: Within the sample, other DNA sequences also encode this same CDR3. This chain joins TRBV6-5 and TRBJ2-1; D is unclear. The CDR3 covers 11 residues. Germline CDR1 and CDR2: MNHEY and SVGAGI. The ends were cut back, 4 bases at V and 6 bases at J, with 4 bases in the middle. This CDR3 reads CASSLGNEQFF. DNA for the CDR3: TGTGCCAGCAGTTTGGGCAATGAGCAGTTCTTC.

This sequence joins TRBV7-2 and TRBJ2-1; D uncertain. The ends were cut back, 2 bases at V and 7 bases at J, with 24 bases in the middle. The germline gives CDR1 SGHTA, CDR2 FQGNSA. The CDR3 runs to 18 residues. CDR3 region: CASSLFVGLGAEQNEQFF. The CDR3 DNA follows: TGTGCCAGCAGCTTATTCGTAGGTCTCGGAGCCGAACAGAATGAGCAGTTCTTC.

The chain employs TRBV10-1 and TRBJ2-2; D is uncertain. The CDR3 covers 14 residues. Germline V lookup: CDR1 WNHNN, CDR2 SYGVQD (reference sequence). The V and J ends lost 3 bases and 3 bases respectively, with 8 bases between them. CDR3 sequence (DNA): TGCGCCAGCAGTGATCGGCTTTACACCGGGGAGCTGTTTTTT. Protein: CASSDRLYTGELFF.

There are a few counts of this clone. This chain connects TRBV30 to TRBJ1-5, with unresolved D. V lost 3 bases and J lost 1, with 10 bases in between. The CDR3 has 14 amino acids. CDR1 GTSNPN and CDR2 SVGIG come from the germline V gene (reference sequence). Here the CDR3 reads CAWSPLRSNQPQHF. DNA of the CDR3: TGTGCCTGGAGCCCTCTGAGAAGCAATCAGCCCCAGCATTTT.

As to this clone: This specimen includes other DNA sequences encoding the same CDR3. The chain links TRBV28 to TRBJ2-3; 7 bases agree with TRBD1. The V segment lost 6 bases and the J segment 1 base; nucleotides outside the gene matches: 4. Germline CDR1 MDHEN, CDR2 SYDVKM. CDR3 length: 14 residues. The CDR3 DNA follows: TGTGCCAGCAGCCCTGGACAGGGCACAGATACGCAGTATTTT. It specifies CASSPGQGTDTQYF.

CDR3 coding DNA: TGTGCCAGCAGCGTATCACTAGCGGGAGTATCTAATGAGCAGTTCTTC. This encodes CASSVSLAGVSNEQFF. V usage is TRBV9 and J usage is TRBJ2-1; 11 positions agree with TRBD2. In germline, CDR1 is SGDLS, CDR2 YYNGEE. Unmatched junction bases numbered 7, after V lost 1 base and J lost 7 bases. The CDR3 has 16 residues.

The gene calls are TRBV29-1 and TRBJ2-1; possibly TRBD1 for D (6 bases). The CDR3 runs to 13 residues. Germline V gives CDR1 SQVTM, CDR2 ANQGSEA. V was clipped by 6 bases and J by 4 bases, with 13 bases between them. The CDR3 DNA is TGCAGCGTCACCAACAGGGCGTACAATGAGCAGTTCTTC. Amino acid sequence: CSVTNRAYNEQFF.